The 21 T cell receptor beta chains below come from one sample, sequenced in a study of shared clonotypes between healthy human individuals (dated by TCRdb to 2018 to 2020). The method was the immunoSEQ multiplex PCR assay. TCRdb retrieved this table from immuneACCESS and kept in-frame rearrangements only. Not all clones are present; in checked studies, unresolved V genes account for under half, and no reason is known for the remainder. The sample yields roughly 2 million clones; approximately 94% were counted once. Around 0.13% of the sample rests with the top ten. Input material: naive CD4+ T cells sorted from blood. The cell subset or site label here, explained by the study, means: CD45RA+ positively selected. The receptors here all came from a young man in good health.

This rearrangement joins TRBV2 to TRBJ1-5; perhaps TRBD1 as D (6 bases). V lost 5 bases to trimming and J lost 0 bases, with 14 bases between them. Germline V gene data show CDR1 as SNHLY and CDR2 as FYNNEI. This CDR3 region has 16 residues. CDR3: CASSKSTGNSNQPQHF. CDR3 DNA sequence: TGTGCCAGCAGTAAATCAACAGGGAATAGCAATCAGCCCCAGCATTTT.

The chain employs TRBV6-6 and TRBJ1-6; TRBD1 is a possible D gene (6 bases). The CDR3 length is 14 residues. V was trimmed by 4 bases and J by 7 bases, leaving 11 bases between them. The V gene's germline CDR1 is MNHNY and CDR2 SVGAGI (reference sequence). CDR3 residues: CASSSAGANSPLHF. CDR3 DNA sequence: TGTGCCAGCAGTTCAGCAGGGGCCAATTCACCCCTCCACTTT.

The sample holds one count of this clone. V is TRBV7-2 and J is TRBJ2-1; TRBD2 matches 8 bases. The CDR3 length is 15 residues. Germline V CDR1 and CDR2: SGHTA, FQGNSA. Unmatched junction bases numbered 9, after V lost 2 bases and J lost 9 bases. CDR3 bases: TGTGCCAGCAGCTTAAACGCGAACGGGAGGGTTGAGCAGTTCTTC. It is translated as CASSLNANGRVEQFF.

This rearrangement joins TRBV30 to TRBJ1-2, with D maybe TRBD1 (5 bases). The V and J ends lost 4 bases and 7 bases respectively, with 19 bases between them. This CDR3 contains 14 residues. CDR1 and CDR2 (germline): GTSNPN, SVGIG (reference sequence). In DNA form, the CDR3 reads TGTGCCTGGAACTCGGGACGTTCAGTCAGTGGCTACACCTTC. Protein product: CAWNSGRSVSGYTF.

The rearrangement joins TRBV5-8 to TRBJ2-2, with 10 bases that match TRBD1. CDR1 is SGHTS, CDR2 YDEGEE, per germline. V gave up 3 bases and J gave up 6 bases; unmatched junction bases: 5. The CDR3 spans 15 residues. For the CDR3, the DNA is TGTGCCAGCAGCTCGGGACAGGGGATCCCCGGGGAGCTGTTTTTT. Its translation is CASSSGQGIPGELFF. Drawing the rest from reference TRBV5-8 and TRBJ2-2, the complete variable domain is EAGVTQSPTHLIKTRGQQATLRCSPISGHTSVYWYQQALGLGLQFLLWYDEGEERNRGNFPPRFSGRQFPNYSSELNVNALELEDSALYLCASSSGQGIPGELFFGEGSRLTVL.

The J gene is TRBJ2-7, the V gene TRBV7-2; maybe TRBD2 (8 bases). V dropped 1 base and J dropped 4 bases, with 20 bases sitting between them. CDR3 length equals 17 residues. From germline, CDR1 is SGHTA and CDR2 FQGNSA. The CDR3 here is CASSLVGGGTALYEQYF. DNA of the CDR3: TGTGCCAGCAGCTTAGTGGGCGGGGGGACAGCACTTTACGAGCAGTACTTC.

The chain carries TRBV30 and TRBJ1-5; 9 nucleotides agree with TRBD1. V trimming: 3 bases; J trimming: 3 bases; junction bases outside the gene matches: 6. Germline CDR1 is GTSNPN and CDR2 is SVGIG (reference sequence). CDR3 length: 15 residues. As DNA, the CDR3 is TGTGCCTGGAGGGGACGACAGGGGGTCAATCAGCCCCAGCATTTT. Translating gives CAWRGRQGVNQPQHF. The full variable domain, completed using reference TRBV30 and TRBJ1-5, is SQTIHQWPATLVQPVGSPLSLECTVEGTSNPNLYWYRQAAGRGLQLLFYSVGIGQISSEVPQNLSASRPQDRQFILSSKKLLLSDSGFYLCAWRGRQGVNQPQHFGDGTRLSIL.

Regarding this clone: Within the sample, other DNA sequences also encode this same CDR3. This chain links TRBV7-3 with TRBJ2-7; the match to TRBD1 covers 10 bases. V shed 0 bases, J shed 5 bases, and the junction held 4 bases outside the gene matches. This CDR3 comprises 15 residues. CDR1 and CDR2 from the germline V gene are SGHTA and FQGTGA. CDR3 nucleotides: TGTGCCAGCAGCTTAACCGGGACAGGGGTTCACGAGCAGTACTTC. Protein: CASSLTGTGVHEQYF.

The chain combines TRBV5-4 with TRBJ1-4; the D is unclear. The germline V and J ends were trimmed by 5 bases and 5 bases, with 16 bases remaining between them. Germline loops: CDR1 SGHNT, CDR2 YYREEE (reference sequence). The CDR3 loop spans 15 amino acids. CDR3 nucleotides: TGTGCCAGCAGATCCGATCTCGGGGTAAATGAAAAACTGTTTTTT. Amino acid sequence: CASRSDLGVNEKLFF.

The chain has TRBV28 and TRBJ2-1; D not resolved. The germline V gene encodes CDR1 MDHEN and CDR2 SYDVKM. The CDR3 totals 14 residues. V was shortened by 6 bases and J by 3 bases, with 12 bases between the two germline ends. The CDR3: CASSQFSVYNEQFF. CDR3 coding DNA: TGTGCCAGCAGCCAATTCTCGGTCTACAATGAGCAGTTCTTC.

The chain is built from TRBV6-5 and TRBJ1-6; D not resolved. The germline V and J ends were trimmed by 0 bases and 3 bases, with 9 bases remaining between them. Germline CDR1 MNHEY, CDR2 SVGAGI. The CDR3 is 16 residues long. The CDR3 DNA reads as TGTGCCAGCAGTTACTCGACACAGATCTATAATTCACCCCTCCACTTT. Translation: CASSYSTQIYNSPLHF.

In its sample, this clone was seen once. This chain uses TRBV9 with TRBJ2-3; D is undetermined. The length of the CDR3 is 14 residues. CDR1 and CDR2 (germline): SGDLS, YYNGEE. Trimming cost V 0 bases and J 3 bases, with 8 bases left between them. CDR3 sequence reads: CASSVEVATDTQYF. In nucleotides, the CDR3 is TGTGCCAGCAGCGTAGAAGTAGCAACAGATACGCAGTATTTT.

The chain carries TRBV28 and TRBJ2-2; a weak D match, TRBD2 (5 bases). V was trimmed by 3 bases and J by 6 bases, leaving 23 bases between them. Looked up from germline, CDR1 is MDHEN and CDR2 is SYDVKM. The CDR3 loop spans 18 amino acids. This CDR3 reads CASSLVVGSQSGSGELFF. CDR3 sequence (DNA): TGTGCCAGCAGTTTGGTGGTCGGAAGCCAGTCGGGGTCCGGGGAGCTGTTTTTT.

This chain's CDR3 is CAIADSLNEQFF. DNA of the CDR3: TGTGCCATCGCGGACTCGCTTAATGAGCAGTTCTTC. The rearrangement links TRBV10-3 to TRBJ2-1; weak D call: TRBD2 (5 bases). Trimming shortened V by 8 bases and J by 7 bases, and 12 bases separated the two germline ends. This CDR3 contains 12 residues. CDR1 is ENHRY and CDR2 is SYGVKD in the germline V gene.

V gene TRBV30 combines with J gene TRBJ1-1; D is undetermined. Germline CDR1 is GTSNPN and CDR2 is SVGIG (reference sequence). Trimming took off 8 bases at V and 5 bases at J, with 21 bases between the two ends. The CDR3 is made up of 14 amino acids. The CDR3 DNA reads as TGTGCCGGCGACCTGACGCCAGGACGAACTGAAGCTTTCTTT. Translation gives CAGDLTPGRTEAFF.

The CDR3 nucleotides read TGTGCCAGCAGCTTAGCGGGGGGCTCCTATAATTCACCCCTCCACTTT. It is translated as CASSLAGGSYNSPLHF. The chain is built from TRBV11-2 and TRBJ1-6; tentatively, D is TRBD1 (5 bases). Trimming pared 1 base from V and 0 bases from J, leaving 7 bases between. CDR3 length: 16 amino acids. Per the germline V gene, CDR1 is SGHAT and CDR2 is FQNNGV.

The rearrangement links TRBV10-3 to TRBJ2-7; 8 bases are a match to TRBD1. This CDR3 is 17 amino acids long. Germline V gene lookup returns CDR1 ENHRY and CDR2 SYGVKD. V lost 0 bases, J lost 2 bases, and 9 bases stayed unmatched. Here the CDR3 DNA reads TGTGCCATCAGTGAGTCCGGGGGACAGGTGGGACCCTACGAGCAGTACTTC. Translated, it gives CAISESGGQVGPYEQYF.

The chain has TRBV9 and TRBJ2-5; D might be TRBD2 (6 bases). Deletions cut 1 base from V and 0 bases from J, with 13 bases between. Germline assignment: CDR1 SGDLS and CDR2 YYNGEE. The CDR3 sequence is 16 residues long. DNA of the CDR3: TGTGCCAGCAGCGTACGAGGATCTAGCGACCAAGAGACCCAGTACTTC. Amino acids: CASSVRGSSDQETQYF.

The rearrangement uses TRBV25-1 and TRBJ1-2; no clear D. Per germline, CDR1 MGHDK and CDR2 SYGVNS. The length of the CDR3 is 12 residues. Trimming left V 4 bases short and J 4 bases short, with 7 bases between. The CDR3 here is CASSAGSYGYTF. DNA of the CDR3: TGTGCCAGCAGTGCGGGGAGCTATGGCTACACCTTC.

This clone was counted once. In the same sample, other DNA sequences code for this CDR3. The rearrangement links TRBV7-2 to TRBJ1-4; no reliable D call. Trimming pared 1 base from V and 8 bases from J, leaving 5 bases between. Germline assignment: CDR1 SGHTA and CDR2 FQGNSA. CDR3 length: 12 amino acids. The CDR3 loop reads CASSLGGEKLFF. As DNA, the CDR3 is TGTGCCAGCAGCTTAGGAGGAGAAAAACTGTTTTTT.

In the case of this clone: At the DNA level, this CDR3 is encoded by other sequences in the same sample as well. Here the CDR3 DNA reads TGTGCCAGCTCGCCGCTAGCGGGAGGCACAGATACGCAGTATTTT. Its translation: CASSPLAGGTDTQYF. The chain combines TRBV18 with TRBJ2-3; 10 bases match TRBD2. The germline gives CDR1 KGHSH, CDR2 LQKENI. CDR3 size: 15 residues. With 6 bases clipped from V and 1 base from J, the junction kept 4 bases outside the gene matches.